This is a list of T cell receptor beta chains from one sample in a study of blood T cell repertoires in COVID-19. Method: immunoSEQ multiplex PCR; TCRdb's copy keeps in-frame clones and lacks some. The table has 150,000 or so clones, about 89% seen once. The sequencing sample was made of peripheral blood. The receptors stem from a man between 60 and 75 years old with active or convalescent COVID-19. The CDR3 runs from the conserved cysteine through the conserved F or W. A D gene is named only where the DNA matches it firmly. Clone size, where shown, is once, few, many, or a class for clones that have expanded.

V gene	D gene	clone size	J gene	CDR3 DNA	CDR3 protein
TRBV28	TRBD1	-	TRBJ2-2	TGTGCCAGCACAACACAGGGGTTCGGGGAGCTGTTTTTT	CASTTQGFGELFF
TRBV5-1	-	-	TRBJ1-4	TGCGCCAGCAGCTTGGGTGGTTCGGGATACCAAGAAAAACTGTTTTTT	CASSLGGSGYQEKLFF
TRBV21-1	-	-	TRBJ2-3	TGTGCCAGCAGCAAACGAACTAGGGGGTCCTTAGATACGCAGTATTTT	CASSKRTRGSLDTQYF
TRBV6-5	-	-	TRBJ1-3	TGTGCCAGCATAGGCGGGGCTGGAAACACCATATATTTT	CASIGGAGNTIYF
TRBV23-1	-	-	TRBJ2-1	TGCGCCATCCGTACCCGCCAACAGGGCCCACATCACAATGAGCAGTTCTTC	CAIRTRQQGPHHNEQFF
TRBV10-3	-	few	TRBJ1-5	TGTGCCATCAGTGAATATCAGGGTGGACAGCCCCAGCATTTT	CAISEYQGGQPQHF
TRBV7-9	TRBD1	-	TRBJ1-1	TGTGCCAGCAGCTTAAAGTTGGGGGGGACAGGGTCTTTCTTT	CASSLKLGGTGSFF
TRBV5-8	TRBD1	-	TRBJ2-5	TGTGCCAGCAGCTTAGGTCCGGACAGGGTGTACCAAGAGACCCAGTACTTC	CASSLGPDRVYQETQYF
TRBV9	-	-	TRBJ1-1	TGTGCCAGCAGCGTTGGCACAGGGGAAGCTTTCTTT	CASSVGTGEAFF
TRBV28	-	once	TRBJ1-3	TGTGCCAGCAGTTTAATGGCTTCTGGAAACACCATATATTTT	CASSLMASGNTIYF
TRBV3-1/TRBV3-2	-	many	TRBJ2-7	TGTGCCAGCAGCCAGGGATCGGGGGAGCAGTACTTC	CASSQGSGEQYF
TRBV10-3	TRBD2	-	TRBJ2-2	TGTGCCATCAGTGGGGGACTAGCGGGAGGAAACGGGGAGCTGTTTTTT	CAISGGLAGGNGELFF
TRBV5-1	-	few	TRBJ2-5	TGCGCCAGCAGCTTCTCGCGGCAAGAGACCCAGTACTTC	CASSFSRQETQYF
TRBV24-1	-	-	TRBJ1-2	TGTGCCACCAGTGATACAGCCTATGGCTACACCTTC	CATSDTAYGYTF
TRBV5-1	-	-	TRBJ2-5	TGCGCCAGCAGCTTGACAGGAACCCAAGAGACCCAGTACTTC	CASSLTGTQETQYF
TRBV4-2	-	-	TRBJ2-1	TGTGCCAGCAGCCAAGTGAGCGACAGTGAGCAGTTCTTC	CASSQVSDSEQFF
TRBV7-2	TRBD2	-	TRBJ2-2	TGTGCCAGCAGCCGTCCGGGGGGGCTTTACACCGGGGAGCTGTTTTTT	CASSRPGGLYTGELFF
TRBV28	TRBD1	-	TRBJ2-7	TGTGCCAGCAGTTCAACCCAGGACAGGGGAGGATACGAGCAGTACTTC	CASSSTQDRGGYEQYF
TRBV19	-	once	TRBJ2-3	TGTGCCAGTGGCGGACTAACCAGCACAGATACGCAGTATTTT	CASGGLTSTDTQYF
TRBV5-1	-	-	TRBJ1-1	TGCGCCAGCAGCTTGGTGGGGGGGAACACTGAAGCTTTCTTT	CASSLVGGNTEAFF
TRBV3-1/TRBV3-2	-	-	TRBJ1-1	TGTGCCAGCAGCCAAGATGGTGCAGGGGCGCGAGTCGCTGAAGCTTTCTTT	CASSQDGAGARVAEAFF
TRBV5-4	TRBD2	once	TRBJ2-7	TGTGCCAGCAGCCAGCGGGGGGACTCCTACGAGCAGTACTTC	CASSQRGDSYEQYF
TRBV6-5	-	-	TRBJ2-1	TGTGCCAGCAGCCTCGCTAGGGGGAATGAGCAGTTCTTC	CASSLARGNEQFF
TRBV5-1	TRBD2	-	TRBJ2-2	TGCGCCAGCAACCTCTTAGCGGGAGACACCGGGGAGCTGTTTTTT	CASNLLAGDTGELFF
TRBV5-1	TRBD2	-	TRBJ2-1	TGCGCCAGCAGCTTGAAACGGGGGGGATACAATGAGCAGTTCTTC	CASSLKRGGYNEQFF
TRBV19	TRBD1	once	TRBJ1-6	TGTGCCGGGAGACAGGGAGAGCGTTCACCCCTCCACTTT	CAGRQGERSPLHF
TRBV27	-	once	TRBJ1-2	TGTGCCAGCAGGCAGGTGGGGGGTGGCTACACCTTC	CASRQVGGGYTF
TRBV19	-	-	TRBJ2-5	TGTGCCAGTAGTATAGGGGGGCTCGGACGAAGGGAGACCCAGTACTTC	CASSIGGLGRRETQYF
TRBV28	-	-	TRBJ2-7	TGTGCCAGCAGTTTATTTGGACTCGATGCGTCCGAGCAGTACTTC	CASSLFGLDASEQYF
TRBV4-2	-	-	TRBJ2-1	TGTGCCAGCAGCCAGAGTGGCTACAATGAGCAGTTCTTC	CASSQSGYNEQFF
TRBV5-6	-	-	TRBJ2-2	TGTGCCAGCAGCGGGCGGGTTTGGGGCACCGGGGAGCTGTTTTTT	CASSGRVWGTGELFF
TRBV12-3/TRBV12-4	-	-	TRBJ1-2	TGTGCCAGCAGTTTAGCGCTAACGGTACAGCTCACCTTC	CASSLALTVQLTF
TRBV7-8	-	-	TRBJ1-6	TGTGCCAGCAGCTTAGCCCAAGGGGGTTATAATTCACCCCTCCACTTT	CASSLAQGGYNSPLHF
TRBV5-1	TRBD1	few	TRBJ2-2	TGCGCCAGCAGGACAGGGGTCACCGGGGAGCTGTTTTTT	CASRTGVTGELFF
TRBV10-3	-	-	TRBJ1-2	TGTGCCATCAGTGAGTCCACATATACAGCTAACTATGGCTACACCTTC	CAISESTYTANYGYTF
TRBV6-5	TRBD1	few	TRBJ1-1	TGTGCCAGCAGCGCCGGGACAGTCAACACTGAAGCTTTCTTT	CASSAGTVNTEAFF
TRBV18	-	-	TRBJ1-1	TGTGCCAGCTCACCACGCGGAATAAGCAACACTGAAGCTTTCTTT	CASSPRGISNTEAFF
TRBV24-1	TRBD1	-	TRBJ1-2	TGTGCCACCAGTGAAGGGACAGGGATCCACTATGGCTACACCTTC	CATSEGTGIHYGYTF
TRBV5-4	TRBD2	-	TRBJ2-3	TGTGCCAGCAGCTTGCAGCGGGGGGACGGCACAGATACGCAGTATTTT	CASSLQRGDGTDTQYF
TRBV10-1	TRBD1	-	TRBJ2-1	TGCGCCAGCAGTGAGTCGAGGGACAGACAGTTCTTC	CASSESRDRQFF
TRBV3-1/TRBV3-2	-	-	TRBJ2-2	TGTGCCAGCAGGCCTGACTTCCTGGGGACGGGAGAAAACACCGGGGAGCTGTTTTTT	CASRPDFLGTGENTGELFF